This entry lists 27 T cell receptor beta chains sequenced from one sample in a study of CXCR3-negative and CXCR3-positive naive CD8 T cells. Researchers prepared the TRB cDNA libraries using 5' RACE with UMI labels. TCRdb reprocessed the 5' RACE reads and keeps a single row for each CDR3 protein, giving no DNA. Recorded for this sample: about 56,000 distinct CDR3 sequences. Sequencing was performed on memory CD8+ T cells from blood. The receptors stem from a human donor in good health. Some clones in this sample may be carry-over from other donors' samples.

V usage is TRBV12-5 and J usage is TRBJ2-1; TCRdb returns TRBD1, unconfirmable since there is no DNA. CDR3 length: 15 residues. CDR1 and CDR2 from the germline V gene are LGHNT and FRNRAP. CDR3 sequence reads: CASGLVNGPGNEQFF.

This clonotype counts as medium-sized (0.01 to 0.1%) by frequency. J is TRBJ2-5 and V is TRBV20-1; with no DNA, the TCRdb D assignment of TRBD2 cannot be verified. The V gene's germline CDR1 is DFQATT and CDR2 SNEGSKA (reference sequence). CDR3 length equals 13 residues. The CDR3 loop is CSATSSGQETQYF.

The chain carries TRBV23-1 and TRBJ2-1; TCRdb designates TRBD1, a call that cannot be tested without DNA. TRBV23-1 is an ORF, and what it does is uncertain. The length of the CDR3 is 12 residues. The CDR3 here is CASSLPRTGSFF.

This chain uses TRBV11-3 with TRBJ2-1; the D call of TRBD1 rests on TCRdb alone, since no DNA is present to check it. From germline, CDR1 is SGHNT and CDR2 YENEEA. This CDR3 contains 15 residues. CDR3 sequence reads: CASSFGGTAYNEQFF.

The rearrangement uses TRBV7-9 and TRBJ1-1; TCRdb names TRBD1, which stays unverified in the absence of DNA. The CDR3 sequence is 13 residues long. Germline lookup yields CDR1 SEHNR and CDR2 FQNEAQ (reference sequence). The CDR3 is CASSLGLAPGAFF.

The rearrangement joins TRBV5-1 to TRBJ2-1; TCRdb names TRBD2, which stays unverified in the absence of DNA. Germline V gene data show CDR1 as SGHRS and CDR2 as YFSETQ. This CDR3 comprises 17 residues. CDR3 amino acids: CASSLDLAGGPSAEQFF.

V is TRBV29-1 and J is TRBJ2-7. The CDR3 has 15 amino acids. The germline V gene has CDR1 SQVTM and CDR2 ANQGSEA. This CDR3 reads CSVEEDNHHSYEQYF.

This rearrangement joins TRBV28 to TRBJ2-1. The CDR3 is made up of 13 amino acids. CDR1 is MDHEN, CDR2 SYDVKM, per germline. This CDR3 reads CASTIHRTHEQFF.

The chain combines TRBV7-9 with TRBJ2-3; the D call of TRBD1 rests on TCRdb alone, since no DNA is present to check it. The CDR3 extends over 15 amino acids. Germline V CDR1 and CDR2: SEHNR, FQNEAQ (reference sequence). CDR3 sequence reads: CASPSPASSTDTQYF.

The J gene is TRBJ2-3, the V gene TRBV20-1; the TCRdb D gene call, TRBD2, has no DNA to confirm it. The CDR3 has 15 amino acids. Germline V CDR1 and CDR2: DFQATT, SNEGSKA (reference sequence). This chain's CDR3 is CSARTPGLNTDTQYF.

The chain carries TRBV25-1 and TRBJ2-7; TCRdb names TRBD1, which stays unverified in the absence of DNA. Germline V lookup: CDR1 MGHDK, CDR2 SYGVNS. This CDR3 region has 17 residues. CDR3 loop: CASSVLTGTGLSYEQYF.

This sequence joins TRBV6-1 and TRBJ1-1; TCRdb proposes TRBD1, but this gene call is untestable without DNA. The CDR3 covers 13 residues. Germline V gene data show CDR1 as MNHNS and CDR2 as SASEGT. CDR3 loop: CASRTGAIAEAFF.

The chain uses TRBV20-1 and TRBJ2-7. The CDR3 runs to 11 residues. Germline CDR1 reads DFQATT; CDR2 reads SNEGSKA (reference sequence). The CDR3 spells CSARVGDEQYF.

This chain uses TRBV4-2 with TRBJ2-1; the TCRdb D gene call, TRBD1, has no DNA to confirm it. This CDR3 is built from 18 residues. In germline, CDR1 is LGHNA, CDR2 YNFKEQ. CDR3 protein: CASSQDGAGGAPYNEQFF.

The chain is built from TRBV12-3 or TRBV12-4 and TRBJ2-1; with no DNA, the TCRdb D assignment of TRBD1 cannot be verified. The CDR3 sequence is 15 residues long. The CDR3 protein is CASSHGQGRNNEQFF.

The rearrangement uses TRBV13 and TRBJ2-2; TCRdb's D gene call, TRBD1, goes unchecked for lack of DNA. The CDR3 is made up of 16 amino acids. Looked up from germline, CDR1 is PRHDT and CDR2 is FYEKMQ (reference sequence). The CDR3 loop is CASSLGTGSNTGELFF.

The chain joins TRBV6-5 to TRBJ2-6; the D gene TCRdb calls, TRBD1, cannot be checked with no DNA. The CDR3 consists of 17 residues. The V gene's germline CDR1 is MNHEY and CDR2 SVGAGI. The CDR3 is CASSYTGSSSGANVLTF.

The chain couples TRBV14 to TRBJ2-3; TCRdb's assignment of TRBD2 cannot be checked, as there is no DNA. Germline V gene sequence: CDR1 SGHDN, CDR2 FVKESK. The CDR3 spans 13 residues. This chain's CDR3 is CASSATSGGSQDF.

The chain recombines TRBV19 with TRBJ2-7; TCRdb selects TRBD2, and the lack of DNA leaves this call unchecked. This CDR3 contains 15 residues. Germline V CDR1 and CDR2: LNHDA, SQIVND (reference sequence). The CDR3 here is CASSGVAGLAYEQYF. The full variable domain, with the rest looked up from reference TRBV19 and TRBJ2-7, is DGGITQSPKYLFRKEGQNVTLSCEQNLNHDAMYWYRQDPGQGLRLIYYSQIVNDFQKGDIAEGYSVSREKKESFPLTVTSAQKNPTAFYLCASSGVAGLAYEQYFGPGTRLTVT.

The chain links TRBV29-1 to TRBJ2-7; TCRdb outputs TRBD1, but without DNA this stays unchecked. The CDR3 is 15 amino acids. Germline CDR1 reads SQVTM; CDR2 reads ANQGSEA. The CDR3 here is CSVEGLQGTPYEQYF.

The chain links TRBV2 to TRBJ1-4. The CDR3 runs to 15 residues. Germline CDR1 SNHLY, CDR2 FYNNEI. The CDR3 reads CASSEPGRENEKLFF.

The chain has TRBV29-1 and TRBJ2-7. Germline V CDR1 and CDR2: SQVTM, ANQGSEA. There are 12 residues in the CDR3. The CDR3 loop reads CSALTPSYEQYF.

V gene TRBV4-1 combines with J gene TRBJ2-2; TCRdb selects TRBD1, and the lack of DNA leaves this call unchecked. CDR3 length equals 16 residues. Germline loops: CDR1 MGHRA, CDR2 YSYEKL. The CDR3: CASSQWTGANTGELFF.

The V gene is TRBV29-1, the J gene TRBJ2-7; TCRdb outputs TRBD2, but without DNA this stays unchecked. CDR3 length: 15 amino acids. Germline CDR1 SQVTM, CDR2 ANQGSEA. CDR3 in amino acids: CSVEVGLAAYYEQYF.

CDR3 protein: CSATANTGELFF. The chain employs TRBV29-1 and TRBJ2-2. This CDR3 has 12 residues. From germline, CDR1 is SQVTM and CDR2 ANQGSEA.

The chain uses TRBV7-9 and TRBJ2-7; the D call of TRBD1 rests on TCRdb alone, since no DNA is present to check it. Germline V gene lookup returns CDR1 SEHNR and CDR2 FQNEAQ (reference sequence). This CDR3 spans 12 amino acids. CDR3 in amino acids: CASSADSREQYF.

The rearrangement uses TRBV27 and TRBJ1-5. This CDR3 has 12 residues. Germline V CDR1 and CDR2: MNHEY, SMNVEV (reference sequence). The CDR3 is CASSFTNQPQHF.